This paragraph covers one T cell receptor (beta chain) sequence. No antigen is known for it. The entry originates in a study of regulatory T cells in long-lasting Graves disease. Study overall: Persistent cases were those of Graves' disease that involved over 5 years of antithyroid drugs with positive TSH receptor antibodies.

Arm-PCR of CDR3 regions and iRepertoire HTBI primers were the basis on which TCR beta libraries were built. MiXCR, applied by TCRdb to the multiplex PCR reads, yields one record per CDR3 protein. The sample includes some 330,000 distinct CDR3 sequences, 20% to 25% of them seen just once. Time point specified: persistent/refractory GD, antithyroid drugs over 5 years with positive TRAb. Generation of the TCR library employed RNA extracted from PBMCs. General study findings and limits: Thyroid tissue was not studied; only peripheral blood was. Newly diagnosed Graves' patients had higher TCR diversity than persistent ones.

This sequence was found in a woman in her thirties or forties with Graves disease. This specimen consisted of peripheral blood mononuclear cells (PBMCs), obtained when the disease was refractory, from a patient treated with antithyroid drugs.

The CDR3 nucleotides are TGCAGCGTTGAAGGCCGGACAAACTCTGGGGCCAACGTCCTGACTTTC. Translation gives CSVEGRTNSGANVLTF. This chain uses TRBV29-1 with TRBJ2-6; the D gene is possibly TRBD1 (5 bases). Between the trimmed V and J ends, which lost 1 base and 0 bases, there was a span of 10 bases. The CDR3 is 16 amino acids. Per the germline V gene, CDR1 is SQVTM and CDR2 is ANQGSEA.